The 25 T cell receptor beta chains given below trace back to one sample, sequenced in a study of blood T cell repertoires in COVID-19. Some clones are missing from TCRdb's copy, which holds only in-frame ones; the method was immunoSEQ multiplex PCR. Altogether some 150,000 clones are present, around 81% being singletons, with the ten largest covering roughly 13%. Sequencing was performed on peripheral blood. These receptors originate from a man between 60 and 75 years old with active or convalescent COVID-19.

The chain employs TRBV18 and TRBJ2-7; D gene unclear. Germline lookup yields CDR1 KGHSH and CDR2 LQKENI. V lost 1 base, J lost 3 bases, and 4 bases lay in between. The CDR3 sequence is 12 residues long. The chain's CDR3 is CASSPQLYEQYF. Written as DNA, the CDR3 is TGTGCCAGCTCACCACAACTCTACGAGCAGTACTTC.

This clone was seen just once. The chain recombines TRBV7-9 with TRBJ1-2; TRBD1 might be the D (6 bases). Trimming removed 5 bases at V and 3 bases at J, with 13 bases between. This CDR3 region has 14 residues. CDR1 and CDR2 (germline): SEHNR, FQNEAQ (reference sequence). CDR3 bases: TGTGCCAGCAGCCCCGTTGGGGGCGACTATGGCTACACCTTC. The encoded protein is CASSPVGGDYGYTF.

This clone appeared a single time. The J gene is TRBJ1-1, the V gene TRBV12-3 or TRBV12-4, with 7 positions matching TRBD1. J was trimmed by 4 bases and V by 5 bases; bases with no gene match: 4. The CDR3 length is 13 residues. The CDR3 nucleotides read TGTGCCAGCAGTCTACAGGGGAGCACTGAAGCTTTCTTT. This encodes CASSLQGSTEAFF.

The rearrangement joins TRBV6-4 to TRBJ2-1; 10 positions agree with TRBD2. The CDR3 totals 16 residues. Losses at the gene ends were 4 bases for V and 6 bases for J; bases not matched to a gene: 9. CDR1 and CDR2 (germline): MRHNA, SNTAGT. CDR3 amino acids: CASSVSAGGPINEQFF. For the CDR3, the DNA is TGTGCCAGCAGTGTCTCAGCGGGAGGGCCTATCAATGAGCAGTTCTTC.

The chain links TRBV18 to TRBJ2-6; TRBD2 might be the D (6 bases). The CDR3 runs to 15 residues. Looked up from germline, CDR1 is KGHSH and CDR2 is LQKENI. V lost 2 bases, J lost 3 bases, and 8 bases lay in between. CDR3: CASSPGEVGANVLTF. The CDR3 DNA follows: TGTGCCAGCTCACCAGGGGAGGTTGGGGCCAACGTCCTGACTTTC. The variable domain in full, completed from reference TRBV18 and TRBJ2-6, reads NAGVMQNPRHLVRRRGQEARLRCSPMKGHSHVYWYRQLPEEGLKFMVYLQKENIIDESGMPKERFSAEFPKEGPSILRIQQVVRGDSAAYFCASSPGEVGANVLTFGAGSRLTVL.

The CDR3 protein is CASRGGGTGVWQQYF. In DNA, the CDR3 is TGTGCCAGCAGGGGAGGTGGGACAGGGGTCTGGCAGCAGTACTTC. The J gene is TRBJ2-7, the V gene TRBV6-5; 10 bases agree with TRBD1. The CDR3 is 15 residues long. Germline CDR1 is MNHEY and CDR2 is SVGAGI. V dropped 6 bases and J dropped 8; count of bases not matched to a gene: 13.

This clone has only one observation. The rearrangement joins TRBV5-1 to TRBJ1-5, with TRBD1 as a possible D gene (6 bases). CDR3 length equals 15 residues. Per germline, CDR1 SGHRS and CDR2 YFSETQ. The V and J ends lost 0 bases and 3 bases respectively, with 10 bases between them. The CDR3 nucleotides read TGCGCCAGCAGCTTGGGAACAGGGCTCAATCAGCCCCAGCATTTT. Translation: CASSLGTGLNQPQHF.

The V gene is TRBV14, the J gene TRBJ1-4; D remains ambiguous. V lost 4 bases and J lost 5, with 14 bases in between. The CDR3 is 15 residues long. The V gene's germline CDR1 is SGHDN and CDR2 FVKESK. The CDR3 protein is CASSPSRTPNEKLFF. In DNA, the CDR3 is TGTGCCAGCAGCCCCTCTAGGACTCCAAATGAAAAACTGTTTTTT.

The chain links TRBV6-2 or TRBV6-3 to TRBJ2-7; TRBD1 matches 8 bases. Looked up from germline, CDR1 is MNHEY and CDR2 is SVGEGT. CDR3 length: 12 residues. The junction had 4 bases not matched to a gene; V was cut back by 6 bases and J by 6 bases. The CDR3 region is CASSKGQVEQYF. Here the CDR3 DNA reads TGTGCCAGCAGCAAGGGACAGGTCGAGCAGTACTTC.

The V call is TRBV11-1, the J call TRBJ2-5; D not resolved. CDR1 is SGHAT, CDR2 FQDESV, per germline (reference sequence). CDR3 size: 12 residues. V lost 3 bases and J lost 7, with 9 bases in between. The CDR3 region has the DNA TGTGCCAGCAGCTTCCAGTCACGGACCCAGTACTTC. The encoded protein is CASSFQSRTQYF.

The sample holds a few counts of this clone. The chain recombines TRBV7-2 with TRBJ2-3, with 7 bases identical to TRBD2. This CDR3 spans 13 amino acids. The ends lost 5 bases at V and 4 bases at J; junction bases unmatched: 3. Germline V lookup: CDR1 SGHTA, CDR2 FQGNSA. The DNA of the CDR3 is TGTGCCAGCAGCACTAGCGCGCCAGATACGCAGTATTTT. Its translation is CASSTSAPDTQYF. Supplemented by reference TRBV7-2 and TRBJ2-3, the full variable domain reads GAGVSQSPSNKVTEKGKDVELRCDPISGHTALYWYRQSLGQGLEFLIYFQGNSAPDKSGLPSDRFSAERTGGSVSTLTIQRTQQEDSAVYLCASSTSAPDTQYFGPGTRLTVL.

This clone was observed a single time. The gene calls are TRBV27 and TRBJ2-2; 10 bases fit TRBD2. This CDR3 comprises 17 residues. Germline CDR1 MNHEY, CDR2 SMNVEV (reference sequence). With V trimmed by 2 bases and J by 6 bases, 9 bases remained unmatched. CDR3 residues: CASSLGLAGVKAGELFF. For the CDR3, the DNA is TGTGCCAGCAGTTTAGGGCTAGCGGGAGTGAAGGCCGGGGAGCTGTTTTTT.

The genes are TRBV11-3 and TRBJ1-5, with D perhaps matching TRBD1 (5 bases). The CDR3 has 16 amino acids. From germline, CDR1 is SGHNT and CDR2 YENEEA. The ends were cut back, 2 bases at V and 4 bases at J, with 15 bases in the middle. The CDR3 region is CASSLNSRQLNQPQHF. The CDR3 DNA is TGTGCCAGCAGCTTAAATTCGAGACAGTTGAATCAGCCCCAGCATTTT.

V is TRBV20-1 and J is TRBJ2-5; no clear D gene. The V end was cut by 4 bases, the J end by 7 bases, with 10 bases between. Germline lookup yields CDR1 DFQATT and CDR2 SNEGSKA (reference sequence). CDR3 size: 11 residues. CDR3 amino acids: CSAKTRRTQYF. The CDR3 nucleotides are TGCAGTGCTAAAACGAGGAGGACCCAGTACTTC.

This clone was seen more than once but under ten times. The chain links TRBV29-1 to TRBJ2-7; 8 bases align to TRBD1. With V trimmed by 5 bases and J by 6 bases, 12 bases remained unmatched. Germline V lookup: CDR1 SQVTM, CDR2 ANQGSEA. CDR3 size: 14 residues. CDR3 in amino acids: CSVPADRAYGEQYF. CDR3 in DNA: TGCAGCGTTCCCGCGGACAGGGCGTATGGCGAGCAGTACTTC.

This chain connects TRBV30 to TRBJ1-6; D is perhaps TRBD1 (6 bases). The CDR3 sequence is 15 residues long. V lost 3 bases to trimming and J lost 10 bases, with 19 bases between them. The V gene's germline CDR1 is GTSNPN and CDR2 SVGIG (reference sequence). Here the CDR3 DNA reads TGTGCCTGGAGCTCACGAGCAGGGGCGGACTCACCCCTCCACTTT. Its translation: CAWSSRAGADSPLHF. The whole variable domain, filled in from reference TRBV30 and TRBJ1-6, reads SQTIHQWPATLVQPVGSPLSLECTVEGTSNPNLYWYRQAAGRGLQLLFYSVGIGQISSEVPQNLSASRPQDRQFILSSKKLLLSDSGFYLCAWSSRAGADSPLHFGNGTRLTVT.

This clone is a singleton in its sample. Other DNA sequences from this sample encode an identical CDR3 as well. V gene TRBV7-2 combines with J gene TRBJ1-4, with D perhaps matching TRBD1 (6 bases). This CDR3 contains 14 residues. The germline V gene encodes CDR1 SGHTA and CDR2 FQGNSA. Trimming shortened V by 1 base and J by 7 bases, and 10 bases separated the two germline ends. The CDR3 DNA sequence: TGTGCCAGCAGCTTAGAACAGGGTGGTGAAAAACTGTTTTTT. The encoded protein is CASSLEQGGEKLFF. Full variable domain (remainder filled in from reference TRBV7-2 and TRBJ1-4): GAGVSQSPSNKVTEKGKDVELRCDPISGHTALYWYRQSLGQGLEFLIYFQGNSAPDKSGLPSDRFSAERTGGSVSTLTIQRTQQEDSAVYLCASSLEQGGEKLFFGSGTQLSVL.

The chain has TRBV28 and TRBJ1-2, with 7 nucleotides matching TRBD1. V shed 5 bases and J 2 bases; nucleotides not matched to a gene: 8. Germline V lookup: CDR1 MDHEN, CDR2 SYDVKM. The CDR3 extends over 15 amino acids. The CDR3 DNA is TGTGCCAGCAGTCTAAGACAGGGTTGGAACTATGGCTACACCTTC. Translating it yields CASSLRQGWNYGYTF.

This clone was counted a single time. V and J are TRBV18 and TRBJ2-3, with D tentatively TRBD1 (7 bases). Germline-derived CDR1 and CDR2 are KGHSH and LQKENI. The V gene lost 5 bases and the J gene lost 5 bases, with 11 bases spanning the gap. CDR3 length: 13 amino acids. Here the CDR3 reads CASSGGGIDTQYF. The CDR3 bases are TGTGCCAGCTCAGGAGGGGGCATAGATACGCAGTATTTT.

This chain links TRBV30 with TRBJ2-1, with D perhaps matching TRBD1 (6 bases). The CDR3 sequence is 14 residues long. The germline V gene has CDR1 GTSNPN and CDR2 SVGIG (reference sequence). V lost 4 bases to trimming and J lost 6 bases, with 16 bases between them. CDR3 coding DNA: TGTGCCTGGATAACAGACAGGTATGGCAATGAGCAGTTCTTC. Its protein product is CAWITDRYGNEQFF.

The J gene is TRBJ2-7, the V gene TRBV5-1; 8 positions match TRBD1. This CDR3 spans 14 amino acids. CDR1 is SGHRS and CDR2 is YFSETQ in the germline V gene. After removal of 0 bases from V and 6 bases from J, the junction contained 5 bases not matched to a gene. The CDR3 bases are TGCGCCAGCAGCTTGGAAGGGACAGGAAGCGAGCAGTACTTC. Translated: CASSLEGTGSEQYF.

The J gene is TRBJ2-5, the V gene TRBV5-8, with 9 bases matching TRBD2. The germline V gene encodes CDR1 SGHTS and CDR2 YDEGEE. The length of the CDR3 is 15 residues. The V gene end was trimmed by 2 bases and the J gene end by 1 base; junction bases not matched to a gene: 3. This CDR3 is CASSFLAGRQETQYF. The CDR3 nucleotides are TGTGCCAGCAGCTTCCTAGCGGGACGCCAAGAGACCCAGTACTTC.

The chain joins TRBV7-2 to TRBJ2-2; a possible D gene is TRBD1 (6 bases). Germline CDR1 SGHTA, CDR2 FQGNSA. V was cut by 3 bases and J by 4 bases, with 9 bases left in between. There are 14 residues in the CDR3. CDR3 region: CASSLTGLTGELFF. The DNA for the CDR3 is TGTGCCAGCAGCTTGACAGGCCTCACCGGGGAGCTGTTTTTT.

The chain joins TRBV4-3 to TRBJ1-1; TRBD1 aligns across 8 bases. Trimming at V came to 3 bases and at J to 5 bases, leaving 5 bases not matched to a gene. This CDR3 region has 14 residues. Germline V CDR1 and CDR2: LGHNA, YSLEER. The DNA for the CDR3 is TGCGCCAGCAGCCAGCAGGGGGCAGGGACTGAAGCTTTCTTT. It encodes CASSQQGAGTEAFF.

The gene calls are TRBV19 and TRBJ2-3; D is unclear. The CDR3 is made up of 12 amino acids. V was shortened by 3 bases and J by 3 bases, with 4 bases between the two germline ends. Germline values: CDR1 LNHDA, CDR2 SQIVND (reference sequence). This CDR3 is CASSIGTDTQYF. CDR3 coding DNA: TGTGCCAGTAGTATCGGGACAGATACGCAGTATTTT.